These T cell receptor beta chains were read from a single sample in a study of blood T cell repertoires in COVID-19. TCRdb keeps only in-frame clones here, not all; method: immunoSEQ multiplex PCR. The table records around 150,000 clones, 75% to 85% of them present only once. Material for sequencing was peripheral blood. Every receptor here comes from a man aged 60 to 75 with acute or convalescent COVID-19. The CDR3 runs from the conserved cysteine through the conserved F or W. Fields, in order: clone size, V gene, D gene, J gene, CDR3 DNA, CDR3 protein. The D gene is left open where the match is weak. Not all rows give a size; the values are once, few, many and, for expanded clones, a class.

.	TRBV7-8	TRBD1	TRBJ1-4	TGTGCCAGCAGCCCCCCGGGACAGGGGGTAGTAAGAGAAAAACTGTTTTTT	CASSPPGQGVVREKLFF
.	TRBV10-3	TRBD2	TRBJ2-3	TGTGCCAGCAACTTAGCGGGAGATCAAGGAGATACGCAGTATTTT	CASNLAGDQGDTQYF
.	TRBV5-4	.	TRBJ2-1	TGTGCCAGCAGCTTGGGGGACACCCCCTACAATGAGCAGTTCTTC	CASSLGDTPYNEQFF
once	TRBV6-2/TRBV6-3	TRBD2	TRBJ2-5	TGTGCCAGCAGTTGGGGAGGGGCTTCACAAGAGACCCAGTACTTC	CASSWGGASQETQYF
.	TRBV10-3	TRBD1	TRBJ2-1	TGTGCCACCCGCCGGCCGGGACAGGGGTTCGATGAGCAGTTCTTC	CATRRPGQGFDEQFF
.	TRBV28	.	TRBJ1-2	TGTGCCAGCAGCGGACTTTTAACTGTCTATGGCTACACCTTC	CASSGLLTVYGYTF
few	TRBV7-8	TRBD2	TRBJ2-3	TGTGCCAGCAGCTTACCAGCGGGAGTAACAGATACGCAGTATTTT	CASSLPAGVTDTQYF
.	TRBV13	.	TRBJ2-5	TGTGCCAGCAGTCAGCGCCAGAGGGAGACCCAGTACTTC	CASSQRQRETQYF
few	TRBV6-2/TRBV6-3	.	TRBJ2-3	TGTGCCAGCAGTTACCTCGGAGGTACGACAGATACGCAGTATTTT	CASSYLGGTTDTQYF
few	TRBV6-5	.	TRBJ2-3	TGTGCCAGCAGTTACCTTACTACGCAGGATACGCAGTATTTT	CASSYLTTQDTQYF
.	TRBV7-9	TRBD1	TRBJ1-4	TGTGCCAGCAGCTTAGTAGACGACAGGGTAAAAACTAATGAAAAACTGTTTTTT	CASSLVDDRVKTNEKLFF
.	TRBV11-2	TRBD2	TRBJ2-1	TGTGCCAGCAGCACGACCGGGACTAGCGGGAGAGGTAATGAGCAGTTCTTC	CASSTTGTSGRGNEQFF
.	TRBV10-3	.	TRBJ2-3	TGTGCCATCAGTGAGTCCGGTGCTAGCACAGATACGCAGTATTTT	CAISESGASTDTQYF
once	TRBV18	TRBD2	TRBJ2-1	TGTGCCAGCTCACTCCGTCAGGGACTAGCCCCCTCCTACAATGAGCAGTTCTTC	CASSLRQGLAPSYNEQFF
.	TRBV15	.	TRBJ1-5	TGTGCCACCAGCGAACAGGGTCATCAGCCCCAGCATTTT	CATSEQGHQPQHF
.	TRBV5-1	TRBD2	TRBJ2-2	TGCGCCAGCAGCCCGGGAGGAGTCGGGACCGGGGAGCTGTTTTTT	CASSPGGVGTGELFF
once	TRBV7-9	TRBD1	TRBJ1-5	TGTGCCAGCAGCAAGACAGGGGGTGGCAATCAGCCCCAGCATTTT	CASSKTGGGNQPQHF
.	TRBV4-2	TRBD1	TRBJ2-3	TGTGCCAGCAGCGTGGCCCGGGACAGACTTTATTTT	CASSVARDRLYF
.	TRBV3-1/TRBV3-2	TRBD1	TRBJ1-6	TGTGCCAGCAGCAATGGACAGGGAAGTTCACCCCTCCACTTT	CASSNGQGSSPLHF
.	TRBV27	.	TRBJ2-7	TGTGCCAGCAGTCGCTTGGGACAAGGAATACCTTACGAGCAGTACTTC	CASSRLGQGIPYEQYF
.	TRBV27	.	TRBJ2-1	TGTGCCAGCAGTTCCCTGGAGAGCTCCTACAATGAGCAGTTCTTC	CASSSLESSYNEQFF
.	TRBV11-2	.	TRBJ2-5	TGTGCCAGCAGCTCGAGTAGCGGAGCCCAAGAGACCCAGTACTTC	CASSSSSGAQETQYF
.	TRBV2	.	TRBJ1-1	TGTGCCAGCAGTCCACAGGGTATGGCACAAGCTTTCTTT	CASSPQGMAQAFF
.	TRBV7-9	.	TRBJ1-2	TGTGCCAGCAGCCCTGGGGCCTATGGCTACACCTTC	CASSPGAYGYTF
.	TRBV6-5	TRBD1	TRBJ2-3	TGTGCCAGCAACTCCAGGACAGGGTATGCAGATACGCAGTATTTT	CASNSRTGYADTQYF
.	TRBV7-2	.	TRBJ2-1	TGTGCCAGCAGCTTAGCGGCCCCGGGGAATGAGCAGTTCTTC	CASSLAAPGNEQFF
.	TRBV29-1	TRBD2	TRBJ2-7	TGCAGCGTTGTTTATTCCGGGAGGGGTTACGAGCAGTACTTC	CSVVYSGRGYEQYF
few	TRBV29-1	TRBD1	TRBJ1-1	TGCAGCGTACGAAAACAGGGGGCTAGCACTGAAGCTTTCTTT	CSVRKQGASTEAFF
few	TRBV21-1	.	TRBJ1-1	TGTGCCAGCAGCAACGACAAGAACACTGAAGCTTTCTTT	CASSNDKNTEAFF
few	TRBV27	TRBD2	TRBJ2-1	TGTGCCAGCAGTTCATCGGAGGGACTAGCGGGAGTTAATGAGCAGTTCTTC	CASSSSEGLAGVNEQFF
.	TRBV6-6	TRBD2	TRBJ2-1	TGTGCCAGCAGTCAGGCTGGGACTAGCGGGGGGGGCGATGAGCAGTTCTTC	CASSQAGTSGGGDEQFF
few	TRBV10-3	.	TRBJ1-1	TGTGCCATCAGCGACAGACTGAACACTGAAGCTTTCTTT	CAISDRLNTEAFF
.	TRBV5-4	.	TRBJ1-1	TGTGCCAGCAGAGGGGGATTGACGGAGAACACTGAAGCTTTCTTT	CASRGGLTENTEAFF